This T cell receptor (beta chain) was captured by sequencing in a study of early T cells in non-severe SARS-CoV-2 infection. Background on the study: Alpha and beta chains were unpaired, from unsorted whole-blood bulk RNA.

In its sample, this clonotype was seen a few times. The antigen is undetermined. Each cDNA molecule carried a unique molecular identifier. TCRdb recomputed calls from the 5' RACE reads with MiXCR, one row per CDR3 protein. The sample carries about 86,000 distinct CDR3 sequences, around an eighth recorded once. V was pared by 5 bases and J by 4 bases, with 12 bases between. Germline CDR1 SGHAT, CDR2 FQNNGV. This CDR3 has 15 residues. General study findings and limits: The study's VDJdb matching favored anti-spike CD8 responses and missed private and CD4 specificities.

Sequencing was performed on whole blood. The chain has TRBV11-2 and TRBJ2-6; D may be TRBD1 (6 bases). This TCR was recovered from an adult who was a healthcare worker with PCR-confirmed SARS-CoV-2 infection or an uninfected control (not recorded which). The CDR3 loop reads CASSVRGSGANVLTF. The CDR3 coding sequence is TGTGCCAGCAGCGTCAGGGGATCCGGGGCCAACGTCCTGACTTTC.